This TCR beta chain came from a study of T cell repertoires in cytomegalovirus infection. MiXCR, applied by TCRdb to the reads, yields one record per CDR3 protein. This table has approximately 260,000 distinct CDR3 sequences, 20% to 25% appearing once. Concerning this clonotype: The antigen is not known.

The input for sequencing was cultured PBMCs, taken from culture after CMV antigen stimulation. The receptor was isolated from a human donor in good health (CMV status not recorded). Some clones in this sample may be carry-over from other donors' samples.

The DNA for the CDR3 is TGTGCCAGCAGCTTAGCACGACAGCACAATGAGCAGTTCTTC. Translation gives CASSLARQHNEQFF. The rearrangement links TRBV7-2 to TRBJ2-1; maybe TRBD1 (5 bases). This CDR3 comprises 14 residues. V gave up 0 bases and J gave up 5 bases, with 8 bases separating them. CDR1 is SGHTA, CDR2 FQGNSA, per germline.